Below, 12 T cell receptor beta chains from the same sample are listed, as sequenced in a study of PD-1 blockade in classical Hodgkin lymphoma. The repertoire was sequenced with immunoSEQ multiplex PCR; TCRdb's copy has only in-frame clones and lacks some. Seen here are some 38,000 clones, less than 85% observed once, and the top ten hold roughly 15%. Relapses following autologous stem cell transplantation were seen in all patients, with brentuximab vedotin exposure varying. The source material was peripheral blood mononuclear cells (PBMCs), sampled before the second cycle of nivolumab. The receptors originated from a human donor with classical Hodgkin lymphoma.

In nucleotides, the CDR3 is TGTGCCAGCAGCCGTCAGGGGGGGGGAAATCAGCCCCAGCATTTT. The encoded protein is CASSRQGGGNQPQHF. The chain links TRBV4-2 to TRBJ1-5; 7 bases line up with TRBD1. J lost 4 bases, V lost 4 bases, and 7 bases had no gene match. CDR1 and CDR2 from the germline V gene are LGHNA and YNFKEQ. This CDR3 is 15 amino acids long.

This chain joins TRBV27 and TRBJ1-1; TRBD1 agrees at 8 bases. Germline V gives CDR1 MNHEY, CDR2 SMNVEV (reference sequence). This CDR3 comprises 14 residues. Trimming at V came to 5 bases and at J to 2 bases, leaving 4 bases not matched to a gene. The CDR3 DNA follows: TGTGCCAGCAGTCTCAGGGGGCCCAACACTGAAGCTTTCTTT. Its protein is CASSLRGPNTEAFF.

V usage is TRBV12-5 and J usage is TRBJ1-1; a weak D match, TRBD1 (5 bases). CDR3 size: 16 residues. The germline V gene encodes CDR1 LGHNT and CDR2 FRNRAP. V was shortened by 0 bases and J by 0 bases, with 11 bases between the two germline ends. The CDR3, as DNA: TGTGCTAGTGGTTTGGTTGGATGGGGGATGAACACTGAAGCTTTCTTT. Amino acid sequence: CASGLVGWGMNTEAFF. Using reference TRBV12-5 and TRBJ1-1 for the parts outside the CDR3, the full variable domain is DARVTQTPRHKVTEMGQEVTMRCQPILGHNTVFWYRQTMMQGLELLAYFRNRAPLDDSGMPKDRFSAEMPDATLATLKIQPSEPRDSAVYFCASGLVGWGMNTEAFFGQGTRLTVV.

The chain employs TRBV7-8 and TRBJ2-3, with 8 bases matching TRBD2. The CDR3 has 13 amino acids. In germline, CDR1 is SGHVS, CDR2 FQNEAQ. V trimming: 5 bases; J trimming: 7 bases; junction bases outside the gene matches: 5. The CDR3 region is CASSVSGDNTQYF. The CDR3 DNA reads as TGTGCCAGCAGCGTTAGCGGGGACAATACGCAGTATTTT.

This clone was seen a handful of times. The chain joins TRBV9 to TRBJ1-6; 7 nucleotides agree with TRBD1. This CDR3 has 14 amino acids. J gave up 8 bases and V 4 bases, and 6 bases lay outside the gene matches. Germline values: CDR1 SGDLS, CDR2 YYNGEE. In DNA form, the CDR3 reads TGTGCCAGCAGCCTCCGGACAGGCCATTCACCCCTCCACTTT. Translation: CASSLRTGHSPLHF. Complete variable domain (other parts from reference TRBV9 and TRBJ1-6): DSGVTQTPKHLITATGQRVTLRCSPRSGDLSVYWYQQSLDQGLQFLIQYYNGEERAKGNILERFSAQQFPDLHSELNLSSLELGDSALYFCASSLRTGHSPLHFGNGTRLTVT.

V gene TRBV5-1 combines with J gene TRBJ2-5; TRBD1 aligns across 7 bases. Germline lookup yields CDR1 SGHRS and CDR2 YFSETQ. This CDR3 region has 14 residues. V was clipped by 4 bases and J by 2 bases; unmatched bases: 5. The CDR3 sequence is CASSVGTVQETQYF. For the CDR3, the DNA is TGCGCCAGCAGCGTCGGGACAGTTCAAGAGACCCAGTACTTC.

The V and J genes are TRBV6-6 and TRBJ1-2; D unclear. Germline V gene data show CDR1 as MNHNY and CDR2 as SVGAGI (reference sequence). CDR3 length equals 11 residues. The V gene lost 6 bases and the J gene lost 7 bases, with 9 bases spanning the gap. This CDR3 reads CASSPLFGYTF. CDR3 DNA: TGTGCCAGCAGCCCGTTATTTGGCTACACCTTC.

This clone appeared a few times. CDR3 loop: CASTADIQETQYF. The CDR3 coding sequence is TGTGCCAGCACGGCGGACATCCAAGAGACCCAGTACTTC. The rearrangement joins TRBV18 to TRBJ2-5; the D gene is possibly TRBD1 (5 bases). The CDR3 totals 13 residues. From germline, CDR1 is KGHSH and CDR2 LQKENI. With 8 bases removed from V and 1 base from J, the gap between germline ends came to 11 bases.

The V gene is TRBV19, the J gene TRBJ2-2; D uncertain. The germline V gene encodes CDR1 LNHDA and CDR2 SQIVND (reference sequence). The CDR3 is made up of 17 amino acids. Trimming took off 7 bases at V and 0 bases at J, with 18 bases between the two ends. The CDR3 nucleotides read TGTGCCAGTACCCCCGTCGGGCTCTCAGCGAACACCGGGGAGCTGTTTTTT. Its translation is CASTPVGLSANTGELFF.

This clone is labeled as medium-sized. The chain combines TRBV7-2 with TRBJ1-4, with 7 bases identical to TRBD1. The CDR3 length is 14 residues. V was clipped by 5 bases and J by 4 bases; unmatched bases: 4. Looked up from germline, CDR1 is SGHTA and CDR2 is FQGNSA. CDR3 nucleotides: TGTGCCAGCAGCCCTGACAGGGTTAATGAAAAACTGTTTTTT. Translated, it gives CASSPDRVNEKLFF.

This clone was counted at least ten times. The chain carries TRBV11-2 and TRBJ1-2; TRBD1 agrees at 7 bases. The CDR3 spans 15 residues. Germline trimming cut 3 bases from V and 5 bases from J; bases unmatched to any gene: 9. Germline V gene lookup returns CDR1 SGHAT and CDR2 FQNNGV. The CDR3 bases are TGTGCCAGCAGCTTGCCCCGGGACAGCCATTATGGCTACACCTTC. Its translation: CASSLPRDSHYGYTF.

The table lists this clone with a count of one. This chain's CDR3 is CASSDIGTAASPLHF. The DNA of the CDR3 is TGTGCCAGCAGTGACATCGGGACAGCAGCTTCACCCCTCCACTTT. V gene TRBV6-1 combines with J gene TRBJ1-6; TRBD1 aligns across 7 bases. There are 15 residues in the CDR3. Unmatched junction bases numbered 8, after V lost 3 bases and J lost 9 bases. Per the germline V gene, CDR1 is MNHNS and CDR2 is SASEGT.